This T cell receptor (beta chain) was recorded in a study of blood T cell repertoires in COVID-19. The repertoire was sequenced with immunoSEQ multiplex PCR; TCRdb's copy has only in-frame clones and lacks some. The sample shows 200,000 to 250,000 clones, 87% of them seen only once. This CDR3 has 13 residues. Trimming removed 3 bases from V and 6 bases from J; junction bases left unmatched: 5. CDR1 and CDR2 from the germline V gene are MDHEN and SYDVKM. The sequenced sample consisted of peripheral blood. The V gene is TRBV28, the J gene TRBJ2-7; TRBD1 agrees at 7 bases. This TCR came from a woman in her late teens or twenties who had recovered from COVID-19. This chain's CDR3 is CASSLGNRGEQYF. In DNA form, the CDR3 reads TGTGCCAGCAGTTTGGGGAACAGGGGCGAGCAGTACTTC.